This TCR beta chain emerged from a study of blood T cell repertoires in COVID-19. This table comes from immunoSEQ multiplex PCR, and its TCRdb copy is limited to in-frame clones, with some not included. The profile shows around 200,000 clones, about nine tenths of them singletons. The specimen was peripheral blood. The receptor was isolated from a man aged 35 to 55 with acute or convalescent COVID-19.

As DNA, the CDR3 is TGTGCCAGCAGGGACAACAGCTACAATGAGCAGTTCTTC. Protein sequence: CASRDNSYNEQFF. The V call is TRBV7-9, the J call TRBJ2-1, with D perhaps matching TRBD1 (5 bases). With 6 bases removed from V and 3 bases from J, the gap between germline ends came to 9 bases. Germline lookup yields CDR1 SEHNR and CDR2 FQNEAQ (reference sequence). CDR3 length: 13 residues. The entire variable domain, with the rest obtained from reference TRBV7-9 and TRBJ2-1, is as follows: DTGVSQNPRHKITKRGQNVTFRCDPISEHNRLYWYRQTLGQGPEFLTYFQNEAQLEKSRLLSDRFSAERPKGSFSTLEIQRTEQGDSAMYLCASRDNSYNEQFFGPGTRLTVL.